Shown below are 11 T cell receptor beta chains from a single sample sequenced in a study of cytomegalovirus exposure and HLA in healthy donors. The study ran its PCR with 60 Vbeta and 13 Jbeta primers. The protocol was immunoSEQ multiplex PCR, while the TCRdb copy is restricted to in-frame clones and leaves out a portion. The data contain about 140,000 clones, 75% to 80% of them singletons. The sequenced sample consisted of PBMCs. All receptors come from a man between 18 and 29 years old in good health and CMV-seronegative.

The chain combines TRBV2 with TRBJ1-5, with unresolved D. V was cut by 4 bases and J by 2 bases, with 12 bases left in between. In germline, CDR1 is SNHLY, CDR2 FYNNEI. The CDR3 is 15 residues long. The CDR3 DNA reads as TGTGCCAGCAGTGTTGGAGTCCTGGGCAATCAGCCCCAGCATTTT. It specifies CASSVGVLGNQPQHF.

The rearrangement links TRBV21-1 to TRBJ1-1. TRBV21-1 is described as a pseudogene. The CDR3 consists of 14 residues. CDR3 DNA: TGTGCCAGCAGCCCGGGAGAGAAGAACACTGAAGCTTTCTTT. Encoded protein: CASSPGEKNTEAFF.

The V gene is TRBV6-5, the J gene TRBJ2-5, with no clear D. The J call may be incorrect, as the DNA end agrees better with TRBJ2-7. There are 13 residues in the CDR3. Germline CDR1 reads MNHEY; CDR2 reads SVGAGI. The CDR3 nucleotides read TGTGCCAGCAGTTACATGGTAGACTACGAGCAGTACTTC. Translated, it gives CASSYMVDYEQYF.

The genes are TRBV29-1 and TRBJ1-1; a possible D gene is TRBD1 (5 bases). This CDR3 spans 13 amino acids. Trimming removed 3 bases from V and 4 bases from J, with 12 bases in between. Germline V gene sequence: CDR1 SQVTM, CDR2 ANQGSEA. The CDR3 sequence: CSVETGGPTEAFF. CDR3 in DNA: TGCAGCGTTGAGACCGGGGGTCCCACTGAAGCTTTCTTT.

The gene calls are TRBV6-6 and TRBJ1-4; perhaps TRBD1 as D (6 bases). This CDR3 has 15 amino acids. The germline CDR1 and CDR2 sequences are MNHNY and SVGAGI (reference sequence). V lost 6 bases and J lost 0, with 11 bases in between. CDR3 region: CASSLTGATNEKLFF. The CDR3 DNA follows: TGTGCCAGCAGCTTGACAGGCGCAACTAATGAAAAACTGTTTTTT.

CDR3 sequence reads: CASTKEWADYEQYF. DNA of the CDR3: TGTGCCAGCACTAAAGAATGGGCAGATTACGAGCAGTACTTC. The chain carries TRBV11-2 and TRBJ2-7; D unresolved. V was pared by 7 bases and J by 4 bases, with 17 bases between. The CDR3 is made up of 14 amino acids. Germline CDR1 reads SGHAT; CDR2 reads FQNNGV.

V gene TRBV11-3 combines with J gene TRBJ2-7, with 10 bases lining up with TRBD1. CDR3 size: 16 residues. CDR1 and CDR2 from the germline V gene are SGHNT and YENEEA. J lost 5 bases, V lost 1 base, and 8 bases had no gene match. CDR3 in DNA: TGTGCCAGCAGCTTAGTGTTTGGGGACAGGGGAGACGAGCAGTACTTC. It codes for CASSLVFGDRGDEQYF. Full variable domain (missing parts from reference TRBV11-3 and TRBJ2-7): EAGVVQSPRYKIIEKKQPVAFWCNPISGHNTLYWYLQNLGQGPELLIRYENEEAVDDSQLPKDRFSAERLKGVDSTLKIQPAELGDSAVYLCASSLVFGDRGDEQYFGPGTRLTVT.

The chain uses TRBV5-4 and TRBJ1-2; D might be TRBD1 (6 bases). The germline V gene has CDR1 SGHNT and CDR2 YYREEE (reference sequence). The CDR3 consists of 13 residues. V was trimmed by 2 bases and J by 6 bases, leaving 11 bases between them. The CDR3 region is CASSFRGTDGYTF. The DNA for the CDR3 is TGTGCCAGCAGCTTTAGGGGGACCGATGGCTACACCTTC. Variable domain in full (rest from reference TRBV5-4 and TRBJ1-2): ETGVTQSPTHLIKTRGQQVTLRCSSQSGHNTVSWYQQALGQGPQFIFQYYREEENGRGNFPPRFSGLQFPNYSSELNVNALELDDSALYLCASSFRGTDGYTFGSGTRLTVV.

This clone has just a few counts. The rearrangement joins TRBV29-1 to TRBJ1-1, with D maybe TRBD1 (6 bases). The germline CDR1 and CDR2 sequences are SQVTM and ANQGSEA. This CDR3 has 15 residues. V was cut by 7 bases and J by 5 bases, with 23 bases left in between. CDR3 nucleotides: TGCAGCGGGGGACCTAACAGGGTTTATGCAACTGAAGCTTTCTTT. Amino acids: CSGGPNRVYATEAFF.

The rearrangement uses TRBV5-4 and TRBJ1-2; TRBD1 aligns across 8 bases. The CDR3 is 15 amino acids. Germline loops: CDR1 SGHNT, CDR2 YYREEE (reference sequence). V dropped 4 bases and J dropped 3; count of bases not matched to a gene: 8. CDR3 DNA sequence: TGTGCCAGCAGCCGGACAGGGATCGGCGACTATGGCTACACCTTC. Translated, it gives CASSRTGIGDYGYTF.

The J gene is TRBJ2-7, the V gene TRBV6-5, with TRBD2 matching 7 bases. The junction had 5 bases not matched to a gene; V was cut back by 6 bases and J by 0 bases. Germline assignment: CDR1 MNHEY and CDR2 SVGAGI. This CDR3 is 14 amino acids long. CDR3 loop: CASRRLAASYEQYF. CDR3 bases: TGTGCCAGCAGGAGGCTAGCGGCCTCCTACGAGCAGTACTTC.